This T cell receptor beta chain was obtained from a study of blood T cell repertoires in COVID-19 (dated by TCRdb to 2018 to 2021). Some background on the complete study: Collaborator samples came from the United States, Italy and Spain and covered acute and convalescent phases of COVID-19. The sample metadata nearly always contained a de-identified subject ID, COVID-19 status, age in years and sex. Where HLA class I and class II types were available, the types were taken from metadata supplied by the sample provider, not from assay-based typing. The material from the prospective study consisted of cDNA or gDNA derived from T cells, B-cell-depleted T cells, or PBMCs. Deeply sampled blood TCRbeta repertoires from subjects exposed to, actively infected with, or recovered from COVID-19 were included in the dataset. Samples were obtained from the ongoing ImmuneRACE study (first 160 participants) and from 1,254 subjects provided by 6 global collaborators. The repertoires were released in a freely available public database meant as a resource for research on the immune response to SARS-CoV-2.

Findings and caveats that apply to the study as a whole: How much clinical and demographic metadata was included differed by source and by participant, and the metadata was provided uncurated.

TCRbeta CDR3 regions were amplified from genomic DNA using the immunoSEQ Assay, a bias-controlled multiplex PCR. Under the source paper's analysis protocol: Nucleated cell counts per sample were estimated from amplification of reference gene primers within the assay. Sequence reads were collapsed and filtered to measure the absolute abundance of every unique TCRbeta CDR3 rearrangement. For each sample, productive Simpson clonality was calculated as the square root of Simpson's diversity index across productive rearrangements. TCRdb re-hosts the immuneACCESS table, in-frame sequences only. Its copies lack some clones; in the studies checked, an unresolved V gene accounts for under half of them, and the cause for the rest is not known. That table supplies the V and J calls and clone size; D and trimming were determined from the DNA. For this sample the table gives roughly 100,000 clones, of which about four fifths were detected only once. The top ten hold less than 2% of the sample.

Details on this clone: Its antigen is unknown. Qualities for individual bases were not recorded, and no much larger clone is one base off.

The collaborating institutions used their own protocols to collect whole blood in K2EDTA tubes. Collaborator samples were shipped for TCRbeta analysis as frozen whole blood, isolated PBMCs, or DNA extracted from either sample type. CDR1 and CDR2, looked up from the germline V gene, are SGHTA and FQGTGA. The CDR3 contains 16 residues, cysteine and phenylalanine counted. Only the CDR3 DNA stays, 48 bases, in frame from base 1. V lost 6 bases and J lost 4 bases; the stretch between them is 18 bases long. Sequencing was performed on peripheral blood. This receptor was obtained from a man between 65 and 79 years old with active or convalescent COVID-19. The chain is assembled from TRBV7-3 and TRBJ2-2, and possibly TRBD2, on 5 matching bases. The DNA is as follows: TGTGCCAGCAGTTATTCCCCACTAGTAGGCACCGGGGAGCTGTTTTTT. It is translated as CASSYSPLVGTGELFF.